The rows below give T cell receptor beta chains drawn from one sample of a study of blood T cells in healthy people across ages. TCRdb redid the calling of the 5' RACE reads with MiXCR, one entry per CDR3 protein. The sample contains 600,000 to 900,000 distinct CDR3 sequences, roughly 26% of which appear only once. Separately, the same data were catalogued under a study of T cells of mothers and their children.

Sequencing was done on a sample of blood. These receptors all come from a boy under 18 in good health. CDR3s leave out the opening cysteine and the closing phenylalanine or tryptophan. Rows give clone size only sometimes, using once, few, many, or a class for an expanded clone.

len | abundance | j_gene | v_gene | CDR3aa
15 | NA | TRBJ1-2 | TRBV4-1 | ASSLSEEGGTNYGYT
11 | NA | NA | TRBV4-2 | ASSGTGGNEQY
13 | few | TRBJ2-1 | TRBV7-9 | ASSPLEGAYNEQF
14 | NA | TRBJ1-5 | TRBV11-1 | ASSHPDRVSNQPQH
12 | NA | NA | TRBV20-1 | SARGLASSLEQY
13 | NA | TRBJ1-2 | TRBV28 | ASSPYDRGREGYT
12 | few | TRBJ1-4 | TRBV29-1 | SAKPGQGNEKLF
15 | NA | TRBJ2-1 | TRBV7-2 | ASSLAPLAGGNNEQF
14 | few | TRBJ2-1 | TRBV5-1 | ASSRSGQGNYNEQF
10 | NA | TRBJ1-5 | TRBV24-1 | ATSDLRGPQH
11 | NA | TRBJ2-7 | TRBV10-3 | AIRDPDTYEQY
12 | few | TRBJ2-6 | TRBV7-9 | ALYGGPGANVLT
8 | few | NA | TRBV5-4 | AIPIYEQY
10 | few | TRBJ2-5 | TRBV30 | AWSDWQETQY
13 | NA | TRBJ2-3 | TRBV10-2 | ASSLQGGLPDTQY
12 | NA | TRBJ2-1 | TRBV15 | ATSRDLPGHEQF